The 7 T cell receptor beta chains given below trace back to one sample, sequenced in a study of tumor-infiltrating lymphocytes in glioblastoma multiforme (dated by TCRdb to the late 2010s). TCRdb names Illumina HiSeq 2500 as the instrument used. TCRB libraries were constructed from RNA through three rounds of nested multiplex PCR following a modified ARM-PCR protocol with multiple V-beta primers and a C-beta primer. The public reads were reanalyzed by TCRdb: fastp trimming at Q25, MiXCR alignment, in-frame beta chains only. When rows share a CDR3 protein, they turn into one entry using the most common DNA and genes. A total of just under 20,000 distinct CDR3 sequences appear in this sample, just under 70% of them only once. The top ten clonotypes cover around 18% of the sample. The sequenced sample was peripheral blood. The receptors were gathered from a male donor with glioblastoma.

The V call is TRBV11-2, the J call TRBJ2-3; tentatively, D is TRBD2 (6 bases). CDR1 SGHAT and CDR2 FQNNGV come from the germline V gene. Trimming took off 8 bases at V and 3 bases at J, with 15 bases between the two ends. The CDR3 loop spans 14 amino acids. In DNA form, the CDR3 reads TGTGCCAGCTTTAGAGGGAGGAGGACAGATACGCAGTATTTT. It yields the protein CASFRGRRTDTQYF.

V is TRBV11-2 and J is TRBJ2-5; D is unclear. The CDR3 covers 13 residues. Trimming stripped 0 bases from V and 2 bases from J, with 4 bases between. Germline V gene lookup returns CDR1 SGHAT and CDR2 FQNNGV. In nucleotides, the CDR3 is TGTGCCAGCAGCTTAGAACGACAAGAGACCCAGTACTTC. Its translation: CASSLERQETQYF.

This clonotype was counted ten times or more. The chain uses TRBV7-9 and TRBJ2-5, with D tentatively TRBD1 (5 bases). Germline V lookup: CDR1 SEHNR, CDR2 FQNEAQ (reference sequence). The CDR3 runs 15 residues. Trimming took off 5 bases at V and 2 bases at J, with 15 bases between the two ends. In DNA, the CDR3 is TGTGCCAGCAGCCGAGACTGGACATCACAAGAGACCCAGTACTTC. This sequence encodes CASSRDWTSQETQYF.

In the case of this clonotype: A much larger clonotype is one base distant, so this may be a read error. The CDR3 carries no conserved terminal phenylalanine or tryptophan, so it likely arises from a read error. CDR3 residues: CSVEGVNREGEQYS. For the CDR3, the DNA is TGCAGCGTTGAAGGAGTTAACAGGGAAGGCGAGCAGTACTCC. This chain joins TRBV29-1 and TRBJ2-7; TRBD1 is a possible D gene (6 bases). Between the trimmed V and J ends, which lost 1 base and 6 bases, there was a span of 16 bases. Germline-derived CDR1 and CDR2 are SQVTM and ANQGSEA. The CDR3 consists of 14 residues.

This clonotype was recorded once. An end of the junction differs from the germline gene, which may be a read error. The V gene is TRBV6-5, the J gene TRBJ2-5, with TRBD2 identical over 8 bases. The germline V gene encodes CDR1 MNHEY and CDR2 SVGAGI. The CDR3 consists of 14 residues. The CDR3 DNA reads TGCGCCAGCAGTTACATGGCGGGAGGAGAGACCCAGTACTTC. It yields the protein CASSYMAGGETQYF.

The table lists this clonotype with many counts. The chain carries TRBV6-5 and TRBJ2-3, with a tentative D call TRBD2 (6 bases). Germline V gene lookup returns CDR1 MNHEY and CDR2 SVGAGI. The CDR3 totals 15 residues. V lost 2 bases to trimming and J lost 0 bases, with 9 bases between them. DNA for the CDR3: TGTGCCAGCAGTTACGACAGCGGGAGCACAGATACGCAGTATTTT. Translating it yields CASSYDSGSTDTQYF.

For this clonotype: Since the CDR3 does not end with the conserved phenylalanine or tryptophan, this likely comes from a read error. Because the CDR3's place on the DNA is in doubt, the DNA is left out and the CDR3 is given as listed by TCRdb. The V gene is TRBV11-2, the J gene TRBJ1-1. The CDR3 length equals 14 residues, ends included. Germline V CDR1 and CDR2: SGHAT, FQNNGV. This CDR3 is CASSLPVMNTGALV.